The 25 T cell receptor beta chains below all came from one sample that was sequenced in a study of T cells in Graves' hyperthyroidism and ophthalmopathy. Amplified TCR beta CDR3 regions came from RNA transcripts. In the first-round RT-PCR of the TCR CDR3, the HTBI primer set was used. From the multiplex PCR reads, TCRdb called clonotypes with MiXCR, one entry per CDR3 protein. The table shows fewer than 750,000 distinct CDR3 sequences, with roughly 15% occurring only once. Sequenced sample: blood. The receptors derive from a woman aged 40 to 55 with Graves' ophthalmopathy.

This clonotype was found many times. The rearrangement uses TRBV6-2 or TRBV6-3 and TRBJ2-7; possibly TRBD1 for D (5 bases). Trimming cost V 2 bases and J 3 bases, with 11 bases left between them. This CDR3 is built from 14 residues. Germline V gene data show CDR1 as MNHEY and CDR2 as SVGEGT. The CDR3 spells CASSYRQGNYEQYF. The CDR3 DNA reads as TGTGCCAGCAGTTACCGGCAGGGTAACTACGAGCAGTACTTC.

This clonotype was seen ten or more times. V usage is TRBV12-3 or TRBV12-4 and J usage is TRBJ2-2, with 9 bases matching TRBD1. The CDR3 is 14 amino acids. The J segment lost 1 base and the V segment lost 10 bases, leaving 4 bases of the junction unmatched. The CDR3 DNA reads as TGTGCCATCGGGACAGGGCTGAACACCGGGGAGCTGTTTTTT. This gives the protein CAIGTGLNTGELFF.

The chain couples TRBV5-5 to TRBJ2-5; D remains unclear. Germline CDR1 and CDR2: SGHKS and YYEKEE (reference sequence). The CDR3 covers 13 residues. The ends were cut back, 2 bases at V and 1 base at J, with 6 bases in the middle. The CDR3 here is CASSFRLQETQYF. The CDR3 DNA reads as TGTGCCAGCAGCTTCCGCCTCCAAGAGACCCAGTACTTC.

This clonotype was seen ten or more times. The chain combines TRBV5-1 with TRBJ2-7, with 8 bases that match TRBD2. Losses at the gene ends were 4 bases for V and 7 bases for J; bases not matched to a gene: 13. The CDR3 has 15 residues. Germline CDR1 SGHRS, CDR2 YFSETQ. Written as DNA, the CDR3 is TGCGCCAGCAGCCCCCTTGACAGCGGGAGTTTTGAGCAGTACTTC. Its translation is CASSPLDSGSFEQYF.

This clonotype appeared a few times. J is TRBJ1-5 and V is TRBV5-1; the D gene is possibly TRBD1 (5 bases). Trimming shortened V by 4 bases and J by 0 bases, and 14 bases separated the two germline ends. Germline V gene sequence: CDR1 SGHRS, CDR2 YFSETQ. CDR3 length: 16 residues. The CDR3 loop is CASSKGTEYSNQPQHF. DNA of the CDR3: TGCGCCAGCAGCAAAGGGACGGAATATAGCAATCAGCCCCAGCATTTT.

This clonotype occurred many times. V gene TRBV7-9 combines with J gene TRBJ2-4; 8 bases are shared with TRBD1. The CDR3 length is 15 residues. J was trimmed by 7 bases and V by 1 base; bases with no gene match: 6. Germline V CDR1 and CDR2: SEHNR, FQNEAQ (reference sequence). CDR3 DNA sequence: TGTGCCAGCAGCTTAGTAGGGACAGGTCCGAACATTCAGTACTTC. Amino acids: CASSLVGTGPNIQYF.

There are many counts of this clonotype. The V gene is TRBV20-1, the J gene TRBJ2-7; 9 nucleotides line up with TRBD2. This CDR3 spans 15 amino acids. The germline V gene has CDR1 DFQATT and CDR2 SNEGSKA (reference sequence). J gave up 5 bases and V 5 bases, and 13 bases lay outside the gene matches. CDR3 amino acids: CSASPPGLAYHEQYF. In DNA, the CDR3 is TGCAGTGCTTCCCCACCGGGACTAGCTTACCACGAGCAGTACTTC.

The V call is TRBV30, the J call TRBJ1-1, with D tentatively TRBD1 (5 bases). Germline V gene data show CDR1 as GTSNPN and CDR2 as SVGIG (reference sequence). V shed 4 bases and J shed 4 bases, with 16 bases lying between them. The CDR3 is 14 residues long. The CDR3, as DNA: TGTGCCTGGACCGGACGGCTTAGGGGCACTGAAGCTTTCTTT. The encoded protein is CAWTGRLRGTEAFF.

This clonotype was detected once. CDR3 nucleotides: TGTGCCAGCAGCCAGGATCCGACAGGCAAGGCCTACGAGCAGTACTTC. It translates to CASSQDPTGKAYEQYF. The rearrangement joins TRBV3-1 to TRBJ2-7; a possible D gene is TRBD1 (6 bases). The CDR3 extends over 16 amino acids. CDR1 and CDR2 (germline): LGHDT, YNNKEL (reference sequence). Deletions cut 3 bases from V and 2 bases from J, with 17 bases between.

This clonotype was picked up many times. V and J are TRBV20-1 and TRBJ1-5; unclear D gene. V was cut by 1 base and J by 1 base, with 17 bases left in between. Germline V gene lookup returns CDR1 DFQATT and CDR2 SNEGSKA (reference sequence). This CDR3 is 17 amino acids long. CDR3 in DNA: TGCAGTGCTAGAGTCGGAGGGTCAGGATTGAGCAATCAGCCCCAGCATTTT. This sequence encodes CSARVGGSGLSNQPQHF.

This clonotype was observed a handful of times. The V call is TRBV5-1, the J call TRBJ2-2; 12 bases fit TRBD2. The germline V gene has CDR1 SGHRS and CDR2 YFSETQ. CDR3 size: 17 residues. Losses at the gene ends were 3 bases for V and 2 bases for J; bases not matched to a gene: 5. This CDR3 is CASSSGLAGINTGELFF. The CDR3 DNA is TGCGCCAGCAGCTCTGGACTAGCGGGAATCAACACCGGGGAGCTGTTTTTT.

This clonotype was detected many times. The CDR3, as DNA: TGTGCCAGTAGTTTCCTGGGGCCGTCCTATGGCTACACCTTC. It yields the protein CASSFLGPSYGYTF. V gene TRBV19 combines with J gene TRBJ1-2; D is perhaps TRBD1 (5 bases). Germline values: CDR1 LNHDA, CDR2 SQIVND (reference sequence). Trimming stripped 5 bases from V and 4 bases from J, with 14 bases between. The CDR3 sequence is 14 residues long.

This clonotype was observed many times. Written as DNA, the CDR3 is TGTGCCAGCAGTGCCCCCGGGACAGCGGACACCGGGGAGCTGTTTTTT. Translated, it gives CASSAPGTADTGELFF. V is TRBV6-1 and J is TRBJ2-2, with 7 bases fitting TRBD1. Germline-derived CDR1 and CDR2 are MNHNS and SASEGT. Unmatched junction bases numbered 8, after V lost 4 bases and J lost 3 bases. The CDR3 is made up of 16 amino acids.

The sample holds a few counts of this clonotype. The J gene is TRBJ2-5, the V gene TRBV28; the D is unclear. V lost 3 bases and J 1 base, leaving 9 bases between the germline ends. The germline gives CDR1 MDHEN, CDR2 SYDVKM. The CDR3 runs to 14 residues. The DNA for the CDR3 is TGTGCCAGCAGTTTTGGAGCGCCCCAAGAGACCCAGTACTTC. Encoded protein: CASSFGAPQETQYF.

V gene TRBV20-1 combines with J gene TRBJ2-7; either TRBD1 or TRBD2 may supply D (5 bases each). Looked up from germline, CDR1 is DFQATT and CDR2 is SNEGSKA (reference sequence). This CDR3 is 16 amino acids long. The germline V and J ends were trimmed by 0 bases and 3 bases, with 18 bases remaining between them. Here the CDR3 DNA reads TGCAGTGCTAGAGATTTTTCTTCGGGACGGGACTACGAGCAGTACTTC. Translation: CSARDFSSGRDYEQYF.

The sample holds many counts of this clonotype. The V gene is TRBV27, the J gene TRBJ2-7, with 13 bases that match TRBD2. J was trimmed by 5 bases and V by 6 bases; bases with no gene match: 7. The CDR3 spans 15 residues. CDR1 MNHEY and CDR2 SMNVEV come from the germline V gene (reference sequence). CDR3 nucleotides: TGTGCCAGCAGCCCCTCCGGGACTAGCGGGAACGAGCAGTACTTC. It translates to CASSPSGTSGNEQYF.

This clonotype appeared many times. The genes are TRBV6-1 and TRBJ2-7, with TRBD2 matching over 7 bases. CDR3 size: 13 residues. CDR1 and CDR2 (germline): MNHNS, SASEGT. J lost 7 bases, V lost 5 bases, and 8 bases had no gene match. The CDR3 DNA reads TGTGCCAGCAGTATGGCGGGAGCGGGGGAGCAGTACTTC. Translating it yields CASSMAGAGEQYF.

The chain couples TRBV7-2 to TRBJ1-2; tentatively, D is TRBD1 (6 bases). Germline V gives CDR1 SGHTA, CDR2 FQGNSA. The CDR3 spans 14 residues. V lost 1 base and J lost 5, with 11 bases in between. For the CDR3, the DNA is TGTGCCAGCAGCTTAGGAGGGGGAGAATATGGCTACACCTTC. It yields the protein CASSLGGGEYGYTF. Full variable domain (missing parts from reference TRBV7-2 and TRBJ1-2): GAGVSQSPSNKVTEKGKDVELRCDPISGHTALYWYRQSLGQGLEFLIYFQGNSAPDKSGLPSDRFSAERTGGSVSTLTIQRTQQEDSAVYLCASSLGGGEYGYTFGSGTRLTVV.

In this sample, this clonotype turned up many times. The rearrangement links TRBV2 to TRBJ2-7, with TRBD1 identical over 10 bases. Germline V gene sequence: CDR1 SNHLY, CDR2 FYNNEI. With V trimmed by 8 bases and J by 5 bases, 3 bases remained unmatched. There are 12 residues in the CDR3. The CDR3 DNA reads as TGTGCCAGCCTGACAGGGGGCCACGAGCAGTACTTC. Translating it yields CASLTGGHEQYF.

The table lists this clonotype with many counts. This chain uses TRBV7-9 with TRBJ2-7; 7 bases agree with TRBD2. This CDR3 is 14 amino acids long. The V gene end was trimmed by 5 bases and the J gene end by 3 bases; junction bases not matched to a gene: 7. Germline-derived CDR1 and CDR2 are SEHNR and FQNEAQ (reference sequence). The CDR3 region has the DNA TGTGCCAGCAGCACCCCTAGCGGCAACTACGAGCAGTACTTC. It yields the protein CASSTPSGNYEQYF.

In this sample, this clonotype turned up many times. One junction end disagrees with the germline gene, perhaps due to a read error. For the CDR3, the DNA is TGTGCCAGCGGTGTTTTAGCAGGGGGAAATACTGAAGCTCTCTTT. It is translated as CASGVLAGGNTEALF. V and J are TRBV12-3 or TRBV12-4 and TRBJ1-1, with 7 bases aligning to TRBD1. The CDR3 spans 15 residues.

This clonotype has more than one count but fewer than ten. V usage is TRBV6-5 and J usage is TRBJ2-5; maybe TRBD1 (5 bases). In germline, CDR1 is MNHEY, CDR2 SVGAGI. This CDR3 contains 16 residues. The V and J ends lost 0 bases and 7 bases respectively, with 18 bases between them. The DNA for the CDR3 is TGTGCCAGCAGTTACTCTGAAGACAGAGCCAAGAGGACCCAGTACTTC. This sequence encodes CASSYSEDRAKRTQYF.

V is TRBV11-2 and J is TRBJ1-6; D not certain. The CDR3 runs 12 residues. Looked up from germline, CDR1 is SGHAT and CDR2 is FQNNGV. Between the trimmed V and J ends, which lost 5 bases and 9 bases, there was a span of 8 bases. The CDR3 DNA follows: TGTGCCAGCAGCCCCACGGCTTCACCCCTCCACTTT. This codes for CASSPTASPLHF.

The chain is built from TRBV18 and TRBJ2-7; D perhaps matches TRBD1 (6 bases). Germline V gene sequence: CDR1 KGHSH, CDR2 LQKENI. This CDR3 contains 15 residues. V lost 0 bases and J lost 3, with 12 bases in between. CDR3 sequence: CASSPPNRDGYEQYF. The CDR3 region has the DNA TGTGCCAGCTCACCACCGAACAGGGATGGCTACGAGCAGTACTTC.

The gene calls are TRBV6-1 and TRBJ2-7; 9 bases match TRBD2. The germline V gene has CDR1 MNHNS and CDR2 SASEGT. Trimming took 5 bases from V and 5 from J; bases not matched to a gene: 10. The CDR3 spans 15 residues. The CDR3 nucleotides are TGTGCCAGCAGTATTGAAGTAGCGGGAGATCACGAGCAGTACTTC. This gives the protein CASSIEVAGDHEQYF.